This T cell receptor beta chain was identified in a study of tumor-infiltrating lymphocytes in primary liver carcinoma. This CDR3 region has 14 residues. Looked up from germline, CDR1 is SNHLY and CDR2 is FYNNEI. Co-extraction of both nucleic acids (RNA and DNA) used roughly 18-32 mg of unsorted bulk tissue. Patients underwent resection of primary liver carcinoma. Each of the tumor samples contained in excess of 80% viable tumor cells. A primer in the constant region served to generate TCR beta cDNA from roughly 450 ng of total RNA. TCR beta libraries came from three nested multiplex PCR rounds using slightly modified ARM-PCR. Use of TRBV1-TRBV30 forward primers with a C-beta reverse primer characterized the first two PCR rounds, which lasted nine to eleven cycles each. TCRdb used MiXCR to reprocess the multiplex PCR reads, holding one entry per CDR3 protein. The top ten hold more than 35% of the sample, which has 20,000 to 25,000 distinct CDR3 sequences, around 76% seen once.

This clonotype was seen only a few times. Germline is not matched at one junction end, which may reflect a read error. Sequencing was performed on liver tumor tissue from sampling region 1. Indicated subset: tumor region T1, superior pole. The chain recombines TRBV2 with TRBJ2-7; 9 nucleotides align to TRBD2. The sequence was obtained from a man between 40 and 49 years old with primary liver carcinoma and hepatitis B virus infection. The DNA for the CDR3 is TGTGCCAGCCTCGGGGTAGCGGGAGCTGCAGAGCAGCACTTC. It is translated as CASLGVAGAAEQHF.